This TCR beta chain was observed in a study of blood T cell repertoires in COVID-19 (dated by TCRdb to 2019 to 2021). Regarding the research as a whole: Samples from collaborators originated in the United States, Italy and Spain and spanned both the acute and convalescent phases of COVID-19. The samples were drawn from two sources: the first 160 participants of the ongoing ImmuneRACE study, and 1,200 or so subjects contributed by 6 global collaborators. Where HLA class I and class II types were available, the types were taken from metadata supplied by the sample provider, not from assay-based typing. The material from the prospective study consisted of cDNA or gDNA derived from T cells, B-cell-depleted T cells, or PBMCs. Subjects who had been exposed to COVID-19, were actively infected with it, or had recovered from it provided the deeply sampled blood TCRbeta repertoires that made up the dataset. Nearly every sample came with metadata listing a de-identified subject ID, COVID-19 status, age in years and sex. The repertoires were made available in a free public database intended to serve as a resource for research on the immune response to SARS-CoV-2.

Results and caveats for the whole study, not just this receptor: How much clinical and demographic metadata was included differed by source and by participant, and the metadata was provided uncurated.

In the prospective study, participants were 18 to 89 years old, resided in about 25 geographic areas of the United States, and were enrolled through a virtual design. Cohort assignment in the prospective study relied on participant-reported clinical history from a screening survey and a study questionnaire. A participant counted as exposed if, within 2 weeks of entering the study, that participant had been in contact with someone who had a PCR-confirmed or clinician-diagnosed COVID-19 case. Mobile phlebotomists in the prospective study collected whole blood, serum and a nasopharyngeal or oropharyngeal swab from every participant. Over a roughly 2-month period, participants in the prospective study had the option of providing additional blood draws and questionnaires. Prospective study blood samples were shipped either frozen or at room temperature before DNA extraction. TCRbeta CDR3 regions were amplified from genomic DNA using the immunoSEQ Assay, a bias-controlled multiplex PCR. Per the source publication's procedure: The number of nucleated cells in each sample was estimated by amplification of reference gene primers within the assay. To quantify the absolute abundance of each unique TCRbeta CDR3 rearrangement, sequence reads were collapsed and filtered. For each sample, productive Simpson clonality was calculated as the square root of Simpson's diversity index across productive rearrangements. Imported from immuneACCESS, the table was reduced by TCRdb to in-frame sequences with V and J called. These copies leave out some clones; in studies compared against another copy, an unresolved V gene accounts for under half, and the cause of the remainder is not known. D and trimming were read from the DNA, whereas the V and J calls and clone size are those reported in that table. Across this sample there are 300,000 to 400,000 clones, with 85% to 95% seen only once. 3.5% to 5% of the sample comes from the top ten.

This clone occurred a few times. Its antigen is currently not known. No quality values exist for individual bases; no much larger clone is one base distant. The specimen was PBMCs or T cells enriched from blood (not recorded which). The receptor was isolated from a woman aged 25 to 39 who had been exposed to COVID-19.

The CDR3 reads CASSYLQGSYEQYF. The DNA sequence is given as TGTGCCAGCAGTTACCTACAGGGCTCCTACGAGCAGTACTTC. Recombination connected TRBV11-2 to TRBJ2-7; possibly the D gene is TRBD1, per 6 matching bases. The V and J ends are trimmed by 6 bases and 0 bases, leaving 12 bases between them. From its cysteine to its phenylalanine, the CDR3 spans 14 amino acids. The retained sequence is limited to the CDR3, 42 bases, with the frame set at the first base. Based on the germline V gene, the CDR1 and CDR2 sequences are SGHAT and FQNNGV.